The clone carrying this T cell receptor beta chain showed up just once. Antigen unknown. The data are from a study of long-term antiretroviral therapy in people with HIV. The overall study: Collection dates of the earliest samples fall about a decade before the 2015 immediate-ART recommendation.

Researchers ran immunoSEQ v3.0 at survey level. Sequencing aimed to cover roughly 35,000-50,000 T-cell genomes per sample. The table came from immunoSEQ multiplex PCR; TCRdb's copy has only in-frame clones and leaves some out. The sample carries around 28,000 clones, about 82% recorded once. Findings of the study overall: For ART adherence, viral resistance and therapy changes, no data were available. Despite increasing after ART, diversity remained lower than that of transplant donor controls.

Trimming removed 4 bases from V and 6 bases from J, with 13 bases in between. This CDR3 has 14 amino acids. The V gene's germline CDR1 is SGHRS and CDR2 YFSETQ. The V gene is TRBV5-1, the J gene TRBJ2-2; unclear D gene. The receptor was isolated from a woman aged 25 to 39 with HIV. The source material was unsorted PBMCs, sampled 0.8 years after starting antiretroviral therapy. The CDR3 DNA reads TGCGCCAGCAGCCCGGCCCAGGTGCCCGGGGAGCTGTTTTTT. It is translated as CASSPAQVPGELFF.